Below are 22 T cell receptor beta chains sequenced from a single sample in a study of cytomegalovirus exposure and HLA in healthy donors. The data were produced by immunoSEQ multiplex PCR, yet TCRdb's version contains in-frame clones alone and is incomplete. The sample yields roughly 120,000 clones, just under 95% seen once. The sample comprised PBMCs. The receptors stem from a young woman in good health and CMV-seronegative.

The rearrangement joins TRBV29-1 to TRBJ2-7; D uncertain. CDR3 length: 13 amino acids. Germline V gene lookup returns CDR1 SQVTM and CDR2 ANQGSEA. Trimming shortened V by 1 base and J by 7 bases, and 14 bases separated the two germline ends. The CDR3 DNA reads TGCAGCGTTGAAGGCACCCTCCGAGGTGAGCAGTACTTC. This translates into CSVEGTLRGEQYF.

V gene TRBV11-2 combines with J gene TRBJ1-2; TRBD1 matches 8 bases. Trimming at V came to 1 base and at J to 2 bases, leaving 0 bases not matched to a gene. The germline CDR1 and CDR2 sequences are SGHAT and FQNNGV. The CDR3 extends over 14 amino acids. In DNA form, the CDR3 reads TGTGCCAGCAGCTTAGGGACAGGGAACTATGGCTACACCTTC. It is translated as CASSLGTGNYGYTF.

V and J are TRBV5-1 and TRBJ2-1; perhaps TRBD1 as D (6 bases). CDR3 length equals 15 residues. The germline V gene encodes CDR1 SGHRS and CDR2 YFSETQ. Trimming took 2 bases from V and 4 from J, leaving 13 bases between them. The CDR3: CASSFQLGGYNEQFF. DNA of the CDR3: TGCGCCAGCAGCTTCCAATTAGGGGGATACAATGAGCAGTTCTTC.

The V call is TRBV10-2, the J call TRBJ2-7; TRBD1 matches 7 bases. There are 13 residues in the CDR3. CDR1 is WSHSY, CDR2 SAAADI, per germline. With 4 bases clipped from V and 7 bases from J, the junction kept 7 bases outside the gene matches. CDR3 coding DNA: TGCGCCAGCAGTGGGGCAGGGGGAAGGGAGCAGTACTTC. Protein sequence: CASSGAGGREQYF.

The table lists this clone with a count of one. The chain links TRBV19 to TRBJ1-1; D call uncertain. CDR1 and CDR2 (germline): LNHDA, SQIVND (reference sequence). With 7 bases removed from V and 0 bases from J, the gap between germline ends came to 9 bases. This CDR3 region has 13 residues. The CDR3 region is CASTVGVNTEAFF. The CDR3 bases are TGTGCCAGTACGGTCGGGGTGAACACTGAAGCTTTCTTT.

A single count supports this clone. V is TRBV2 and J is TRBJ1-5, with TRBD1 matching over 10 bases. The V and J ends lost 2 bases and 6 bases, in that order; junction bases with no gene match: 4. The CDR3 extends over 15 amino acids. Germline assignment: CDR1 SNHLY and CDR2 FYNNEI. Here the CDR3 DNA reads TGTGCCAGCAGTGAAAGGACAGGGGGTGCTCAGCCCCAGCATTTT. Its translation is CASSERTGGAQPQHF.

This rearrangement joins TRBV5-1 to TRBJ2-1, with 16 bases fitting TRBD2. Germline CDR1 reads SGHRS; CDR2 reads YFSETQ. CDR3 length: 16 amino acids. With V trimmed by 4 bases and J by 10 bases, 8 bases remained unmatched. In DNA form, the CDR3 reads TGCGCCAGCAGCCCGGGACTAGCGGGAGGGCCTGGAGAGCAGTTCTTC. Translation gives CASSPGLAGGPGEQFF.

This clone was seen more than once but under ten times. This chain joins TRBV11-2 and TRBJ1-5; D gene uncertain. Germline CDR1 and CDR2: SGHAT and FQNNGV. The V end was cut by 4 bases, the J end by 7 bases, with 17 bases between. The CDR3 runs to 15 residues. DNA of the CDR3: TGTGCCAGCAGCTCAGGAGGTAACAGCGGGCAGCCCCAGCATTTT. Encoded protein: CASSSGGNSGQPQHF.

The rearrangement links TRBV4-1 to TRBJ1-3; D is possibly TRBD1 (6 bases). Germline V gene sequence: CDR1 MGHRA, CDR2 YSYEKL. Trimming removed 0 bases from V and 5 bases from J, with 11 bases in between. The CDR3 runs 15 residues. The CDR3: CASSQDQGTRNTIYF. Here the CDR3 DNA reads TGCGCCAGCAGCCAAGATCAGGGGACGAGAAACACCATATATTTT.

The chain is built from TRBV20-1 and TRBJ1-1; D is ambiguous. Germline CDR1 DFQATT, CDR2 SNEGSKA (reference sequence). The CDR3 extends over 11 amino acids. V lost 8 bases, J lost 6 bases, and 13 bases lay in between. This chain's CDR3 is CSPVRHPEAFF. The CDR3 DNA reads TGCAGTCCTGTACGACATCCTGAAGCTTTCTTT.

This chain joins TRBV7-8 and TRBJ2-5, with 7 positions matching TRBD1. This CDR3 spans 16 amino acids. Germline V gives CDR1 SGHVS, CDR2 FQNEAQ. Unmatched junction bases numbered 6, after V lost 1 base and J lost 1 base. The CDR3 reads CASSLGAGGIQETQYF. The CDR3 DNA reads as TGTGCCAGCAGCTTAGGGGCAGGGGGTATCCAAGAGACCCAGTACTTC.

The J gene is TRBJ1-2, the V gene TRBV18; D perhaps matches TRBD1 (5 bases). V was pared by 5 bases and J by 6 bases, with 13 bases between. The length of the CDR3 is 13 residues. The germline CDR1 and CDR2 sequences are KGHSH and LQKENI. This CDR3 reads CASSNQGLDGYTF. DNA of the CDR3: TGTGCCAGCTCAAACCAGGGTTTAGATGGCTACACCTTC.

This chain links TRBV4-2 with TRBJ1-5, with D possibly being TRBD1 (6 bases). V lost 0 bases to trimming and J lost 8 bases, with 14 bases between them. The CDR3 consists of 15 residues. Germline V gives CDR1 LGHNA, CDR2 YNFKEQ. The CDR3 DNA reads TGTGCCAGCAGCCAAGATAGGACAGACGGAGAGCCCCAGCATTTT. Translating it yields CASSQDRTDGEPQHF.

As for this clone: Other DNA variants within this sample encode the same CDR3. CDR3 sequence: CASSLGQGAYEQYF. In DNA form, the CDR3 reads TGCGCCAGCAGCTTAGGACAGGGGGCTTACGAGCAGTACTTC. The rearrangement links TRBV5-1 to TRBJ2-7, with 11 bases matching TRBD1. Germline values: CDR1 SGHRS, CDR2 YFSETQ. V lost 2 bases and J lost 4; bases outside the gene matches: 2. The CDR3 spans 14 residues.

CDR3 bases: TGTGCCAGCAGCTCCCCCGGGGGTCACGAGCAGTACTTC. It encodes CASSSPGGHEQYF. The J gene is TRBJ2-7, the V gene TRBV6-6; possible D gene TRBD2, 6 bases. V was clipped by 6 bases and J by 5 bases, with 14 bases between them. This CDR3 is built from 13 residues. In germline, CDR1 is MNHNY, CDR2 SVGAGI (reference sequence).

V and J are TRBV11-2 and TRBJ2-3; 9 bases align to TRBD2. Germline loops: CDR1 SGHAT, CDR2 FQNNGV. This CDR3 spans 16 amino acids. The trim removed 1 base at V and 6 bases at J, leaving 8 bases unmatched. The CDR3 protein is CASSLAVAGVPDTQYF. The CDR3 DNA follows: TGTGCCAGCAGCTTAGCGGTAGCGGGAGTCCCGGATACGCAGTATTTT.

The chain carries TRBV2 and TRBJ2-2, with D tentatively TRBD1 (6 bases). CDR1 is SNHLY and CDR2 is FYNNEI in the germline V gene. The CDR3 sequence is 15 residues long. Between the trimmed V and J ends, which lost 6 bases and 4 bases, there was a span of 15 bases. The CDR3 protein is CASRTVQGFTGELFF. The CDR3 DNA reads TGTGCCAGCAGGACCGTTCAGGGGTTCACCGGGGAGCTGTTTTTT. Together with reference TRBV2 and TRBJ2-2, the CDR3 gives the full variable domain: EPEVTQTPSHQVTQMGQEVILRCVPISNHLYFYWYRQILGQKVEFLVSFYNNEISEKSEIFDDQFSVERPDGSNFTLKIRSTKLEDSAMYFCASRTVQGFTGELFFGEGSRLTVL.

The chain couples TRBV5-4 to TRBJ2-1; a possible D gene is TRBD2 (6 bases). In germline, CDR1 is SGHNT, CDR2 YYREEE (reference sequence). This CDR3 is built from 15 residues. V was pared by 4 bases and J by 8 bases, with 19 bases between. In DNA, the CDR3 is TGTGCCAGCAGCCAACTAGCCAAGGAGGAGGATGAGCAGTTCTTC. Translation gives CASSQLAKEEDEQFF.

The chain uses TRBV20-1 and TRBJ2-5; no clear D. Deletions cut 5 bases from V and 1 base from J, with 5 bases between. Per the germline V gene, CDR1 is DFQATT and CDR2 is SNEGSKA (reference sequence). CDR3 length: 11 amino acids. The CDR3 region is CSALSQETQYF. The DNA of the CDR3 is TGCAGTGCTCTGTCCCAAGAGACCCAGTACTTC.

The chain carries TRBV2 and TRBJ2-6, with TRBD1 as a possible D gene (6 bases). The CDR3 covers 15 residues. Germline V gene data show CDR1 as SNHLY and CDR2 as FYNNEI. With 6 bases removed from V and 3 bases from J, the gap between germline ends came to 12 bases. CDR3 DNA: TGTGCCAGCAGGGCCCAGGGGAATGGGGCCAACGTCCTGACTTTC. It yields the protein CASRAQGNGANVLTF.

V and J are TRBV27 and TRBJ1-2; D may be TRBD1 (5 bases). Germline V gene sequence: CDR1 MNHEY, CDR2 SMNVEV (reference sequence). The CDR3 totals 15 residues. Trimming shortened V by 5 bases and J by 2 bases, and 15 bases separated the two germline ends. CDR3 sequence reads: CASSSRGGANYGYTF. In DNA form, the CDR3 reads TGTGCCAGCAGTAGCCGAGGAGGGGCGAACTATGGCTACACCTTC.

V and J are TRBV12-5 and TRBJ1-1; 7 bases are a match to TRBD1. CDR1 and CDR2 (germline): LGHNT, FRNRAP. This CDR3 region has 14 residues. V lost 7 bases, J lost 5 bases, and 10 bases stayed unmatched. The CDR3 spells CASAGQPGGTEAFF. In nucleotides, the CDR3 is TGTGCTAGTGCCGGACAGCCAGGGGGAACTGAAGCTTTCTTT.